This T cell receptor beta chain was recovered during a study of blood T cell repertoires in COVID-19. Across the whole study: Acute and convalescent COVID-19 specimens originated in the United States, Italy and Spain. PBMCs, B-cell-depleted T cells, or T cells provided the cDNA or gDNA that made up the material.

J lost 6 bases, V lost 4 bases, and 5 bases had no gene match. The V gene's germline CDR1 is MGHRA and CDR2 YSYEKL. The CDR3 loop spans 13 amino acids. In the study's own analysis: The authors estimated nucleated cell counts from reference gene primer amplification. Profiled with immunoSEQ multiplex PCR; TCRdb holds only in-frame clones, not every one. That table furnishes V, J and clone size, whereas the DNA furnished D and trimming. Of more than 200,000 clones listed, about 85% are singletons. The sequence was obtained from a middle-aged man with acute or convalescent COVID-19. This chain uses TRBV4-1 with TRBJ1-1; 7 bases line up with TRBD1. The specimen was peripheral blood. CDR3 nucleotides: TGCGCCAGCAGCCGAACAGGGGCAGCTGAAGCTTTCTTT. Its translation is CASSRTGAAEAFF.